Presented here are 21 T cell receptor beta chains from one specimen sequenced in a study of long-term antiretroviral therapy in people with HIV. Version v3.0 of the immunoSEQ assay was performed at survey level. The table came from immunoSEQ multiplex PCR; TCRdb's copy has only in-frame clones and leaves some out. The table includes some 25,000 clones, 86% detected once. Sequences were derived from unsorted PBMCs, sampled 1.9 years after starting antiretroviral therapy. These receptors all stem from a woman in her 30s with HIV.

The genes are TRBV7-8 and TRBJ1-5, with TRBD1 as a possible D gene (5 bases). In germline, CDR1 is SGHVS, CDR2 FQNEAQ. This CDR3 has 15 residues. Deletions cut 5 bases from V and 0 bases from J, with 11 bases between. The DNA for the CDR3 is TGTGCCAGCAGCCGGAGAGACAGTAGCAATCAGCCCCAGCATTTT. Translation gives CASSRRDSSNQPQHF.

This chain joins TRBV11-2 and TRBJ1-1; D possibly corresponds to TRBD1 (6 bases). The V end lost 5 bases, the J end lost 2 bases, and 15 bases lay between the germline ends. There are 15 residues in the CDR3. The germline CDR1 and CDR2 sequences are SGHAT and FQNNGV. The CDR3 spells CASSARTDFNTEAFF. DNA of the CDR3: TGTGCCAGCAGCGCAAGGACAGATTTCAACACTGAAGCTTTCTTT.

DNA for the CDR3: TGTGCCAGCAGCACCCCAGGGGAGGTCTACGAGCAGTACTTC. This gives the protein CASSTPGEVYEQYF. This chain links TRBV11-1 with TRBJ2-7; D is possibly TRBD1 or TRBD2 (6 bases each). CDR1 SGHAT and CDR2 FQDESV come from the germline V gene (reference sequence). Trimming left V 5 bases short and J 3 bases short, with 14 bases between. The CDR3 contains 14 residues.

This chain connects TRBV9 to TRBJ2-3; TRBD2 aligns across 14 bases. The length of the CDR3 is 16 residues. Germline V lookup: CDR1 SGDLS, CDR2 YYNGEE. The junction had 4 bases not matched to a gene; V was cut back by 1 base and J by 6 bases. The CDR3 protein is CASSVTGLAGVDTQYF. The CDR3 region has the DNA TGTGCCAGCAGCGTAACGGGACTAGCGGGGGTCGATACGCAGTATTTT. The whole variable domain, filled in from reference TRBV9 and TRBJ2-3, reads DSGVTQTPKHLITATGQRVTLRCSPRSGDLSVYWYQQSLDQGLQFLIQYYNGEERAKGNILERFSAQQFPDLHSELNLSSLELGDSALYFCASSVTGLAGVDTQYFGPGTRLTVL.

This clone has just one count. This chain uses TRBV10-2 with TRBJ2-3; no definite D call. Germline loops: CDR1 WSHSY, CDR2 SAAADI. V was clipped by 7 bases and J by 7 bases, with 12 bases between them. The CDR3 extends over 12 amino acids. The DNA for the CDR3 is TGCGCCAGCACGTTCCCGGGTCATACGCAGTATTTT. Amino acid sequence: CASTFPGHTQYF.

This clone has just a few counts. This sequence joins TRBV19 and TRBJ1-6; weak D call: TRBD1 (5 bases). CDR1 is LNHDA and CDR2 is SQIVND in the germline V gene (reference sequence). This CDR3 spans 16 amino acids. Trimming took 1 base from V and 5 from J, leaving 12 bases between them. CDR3 coding DNA: TGTGCCAGTAGTATAGCGTCAGGGTTGAATAATTCACCCCTCCACTTT. It codes for CASSIASGLNNSPLHF. Drawing the rest from reference TRBV19 and TRBJ1-6, the complete variable domain is DGGITQSPKYLFRKEGQNVTLSCEQNLNHDAMYWYRQDPGQGLRLIYYSQIVNDFQKGDIAEGYSVSREKKESFPLTVTSAQKNPTAFYLCASSIASGLNNSPLHFGNGTRLTVT.

The CDR3 sequence is CASSLLSGDYEQYF. The DNA for the CDR3 is TGCGCCAGCAGCTTGTTAAGCGGGGATTACGAGCAGTACTTC. The chain links TRBV5-1 to TRBJ2-7, with 7 bases identical to TRBD2. This CDR3 comprises 14 residues. With 1 base clipped from V and 4 bases from J, the junction kept 5 bases outside the gene matches. In germline, CDR1 is SGHRS, CDR2 YFSETQ.

V usage is TRBV28 and J usage is TRBJ2-3; 7 positions agree with TRBD2. Germline values: CDR1 MDHEN, CDR2 SYDVKM. The CDR3 sequence is 12 residues long. V was clipped by 9 bases and J by 3 bases; unmatched bases: 3. The CDR3 sequence: CASTGRTDTQYF. CDR3 nucleotide sequence: TGTGCCAGTACCGGGAGGACAGATACGCAGTATTTT.

The chain couples TRBV6-6 to TRBJ1-6; no clear D gene. This CDR3 comprises 15 residues. Germline values: CDR1 MNHNY, CDR2 SVGAGI (reference sequence). V was shortened by 4 bases and J by 9 bases, with 16 bases between the two germline ends. Here the CDR3 DNA reads TGTGCCAGCAGTTCCCTCCCACTAAGTACTTCACCCCTCCACTTT. It translates to CASSSLPLSTSPLHF.

The V and J genes are TRBV6-6 and TRBJ2-1, with 7 bases matching TRBD2. V shed 6 bases and J 6 bases; nucleotides not matched to a gene: 11. The CDR3 runs to 15 residues. Germline V gives CDR1 MNHNY, CDR2 SVGAGI (reference sequence). The chain's CDR3 is CASRWGDTGGNEQFF. The CDR3 DNA follows: TGTGCCAGCAGGTGGGGGGATACGGGAGGCAATGAGCAGTTCTTC.

The chain recombines TRBV27 with TRBJ1-5; D is perhaps TRBD1 (5 bases). The CDR3 has 14 residues. Germline CDR1 is MNHEY and CDR2 is SMNVEV (reference sequence). Trimming shortened V by 2 bases and J by 5 bases, and 10 bases separated the two germline ends. This CDR3 reads CASSLAGPHQPQHF. Written as DNA, the CDR3 is TGTGCCAGCAGTTTAGCAGGGCCCCATCAGCCCCAGCATTTT.

The gene calls are TRBV5-1 and TRBJ2-2, with 12 bases lining up with TRBD2. Trimming at V came to 0 bases and at J to 0 bases, leaving 3 bases not matched to a gene. Germline loops: CDR1 SGHRS, CDR2 YFSETQ. The CDR3 consists of 18 residues. The CDR3 here is CASSLAGLAGTNTGELFF. The CDR3 nucleotides are TGCGCCAGCAGCTTGGCAGGACTAGCGGGGACGAACACCGGGGAGCTGTTTTTT.

V usage is TRBV6-1 and J usage is TRBJ2-7; tentative D call: TRBD1 (6 bases). CDR1 and CDR2 (germline): MNHNS, SASEGT. The CDR3 is 12 residues long. V lost 6 bases, J lost 7 bases, and 13 bases lay in between. The CDR3 loop reads CASSAGRGEQYV. In DNA form, the CDR3 reads TGTGCCAGCAGCGCCGGCAGGGGAGAGCAGTACGTC.

The chain couples TRBV10-3 to TRBJ2-7; TRBD1 matches at 8 bases. J lost 4 bases, V lost 2 bases, and 7 bases had no gene match. This CDR3 is 15 amino acids long. Germline V gives CDR1 ENHRY, CDR2 SYGVKD. The CDR3 region is CAISEPGQGIYEQYV. In nucleotides, the CDR3 is TGTGCCATCAGTGAGCCAGGACAGGGAATTTACGAGCAGTACGTC.

This chain links TRBV6-5 with TRBJ2-3; D might be TRBD1 or TRBD2, each matching 5 bases. The V end was cut by 4 bases, the J end by 0 bases, with 11 bases between. Looked up from germline, CDR1 is MNHEY and CDR2 is SVGAGI. The CDR3 is 15 residues long. The CDR3 region is CASSLGDRSTDTQYF. The CDR3 bases are TGTGCCAGCAGTTTGGGAGACAGAAGCACAGATACGCAGTATTTT.

The chain joins TRBV28 to TRBJ2-1, with 10 positions matching TRBD1. Germline CDR1 reads MDHEN; CDR2 reads SYDVKM. CDR3 length: 17 amino acids. The V segment lost 5 bases and the J segment 8 bases; nucleotides outside the gene matches: 15. The CDR3 is CASSRSPGQGFPDEQFF. DNA for the CDR3: TGTGCCAGCAGTCGAAGCCCGGGACAGGGGTTTCCAGATGAGCAGTTCTTC.

This clone has a handful of counts. V is TRBV7-9 and J is TRBJ2-1, with TRBD2 matching over 12 bases. The CDR3 length is 15 residues. The ends lost 5 bases at V and 6 bases at J; junction bases unmatched: 5. Looked up from germline, CDR1 is SEHNR and CDR2 is FQNEAQ (reference sequence). The CDR3 spells CASSPGLAGTNEQFF. CDR3 sequence (DNA): TGTGCCAGCAGCCCCGGACTAGCGGGGACCAATGAGCAGTTCTTC. The complete variable domain, with remaining parts taken from reference TRBV7-9 and TRBJ2-1, reads DTGVSQNPRHKITKRGQNVTFRCDPISEHNRLYWYRQTLGQGPEFLTYFQNEAQLEKSRLLSDRFSAERPKGSFSTLEIQRTEQGDSAMYLCASSPGLAGTNEQFFGPGTRLTVL.

The chain recombines TRBV5-8 with TRBJ1-6; 9 bases match TRBD1. The junction had 6 bases not matched to a gene; V was cut back by 4 bases and J by 10 bases. CDR1 SGHTS and CDR2 YDEGEE come from the germline V gene. There are 14 residues in the CDR3. This chain's CDR3 is CASSLDRGLSPLHF. In DNA form, the CDR3 reads TGTGCCAGCAGCCTCGACAGGGGGTTATCACCCCTCCACTTT.

In DNA, the CDR3 is TGTGCCAGCAGTGAAGAACAGTCCCCCGTCCGACATGAAAAACTGTTTTTT. The encoded protein is CASSEEQSPVRHEKLFF. The genes are TRBV25-1 and TRBJ1-4; D uncertain. The V end lost 2 bases, the J end lost 6 bases, and 19 bases lay between the germline ends. The V gene's germline CDR1 is MGHDK and CDR2 SYGVNS. This CDR3 has 17 amino acids.

The chain links TRBV7-9 to TRBJ2-5; 9 bases map to TRBD1. Germline lookup yields CDR1 SEHNR and CDR2 FQNEAQ (reference sequence). The CDR3 loop spans 14 amino acids. V was pared by 5 bases and J by 5 bases, with 6 bases of the junction left unmatched. The CDR3 is CASSVTGGRETQYF. The CDR3 DNA follows: TGTGCCAGCAGCGTGACAGGGGGAAGGGAGACCCAGTACTTC.

This chain joins TRBV5-6 and TRBJ1-2; D is ambiguous. Per germline, CDR1 SGHDT and CDR2 YYEEEE. The CDR3 covers 16 residues. V dropped 1 base and J dropped 4 bases, with 17 bases sitting between them. In DNA form, the CDR3 reads TGTGCCAGCAGCTTGCAAGGTAGTCAGAGCCTCTATGGCTACACCTTC. Translation: CASSLQGSQSLYGYTF. Drawing the rest from reference TRBV5-6 and TRBJ1-2, the complete variable domain is DAGVTQSPTHLIKTRGQQVTLRCSPKSGHDTVSWYQQALGQGPQFIFQYYEEEERQRGNFPDRFSGHQFPNYSSELNVNALLLGDSALYLCASSLQGSQSLYGYTFGSGTRLTVV.